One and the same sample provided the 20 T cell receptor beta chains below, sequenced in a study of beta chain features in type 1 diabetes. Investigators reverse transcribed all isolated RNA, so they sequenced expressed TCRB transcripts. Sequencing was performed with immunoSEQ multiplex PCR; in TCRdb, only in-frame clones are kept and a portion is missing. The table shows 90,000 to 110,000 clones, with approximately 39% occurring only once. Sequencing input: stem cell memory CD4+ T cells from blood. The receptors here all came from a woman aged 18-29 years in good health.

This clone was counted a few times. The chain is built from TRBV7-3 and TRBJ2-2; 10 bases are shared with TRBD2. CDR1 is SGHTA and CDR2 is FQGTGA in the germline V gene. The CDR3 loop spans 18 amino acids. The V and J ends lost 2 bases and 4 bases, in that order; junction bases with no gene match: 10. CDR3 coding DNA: TGTGCCAGCAGCTTATGGCCTAGCGGGAGTACGGGCACCGGGGAGCTGTTTTTT. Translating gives CASSLWPSGSTGTGELFF.

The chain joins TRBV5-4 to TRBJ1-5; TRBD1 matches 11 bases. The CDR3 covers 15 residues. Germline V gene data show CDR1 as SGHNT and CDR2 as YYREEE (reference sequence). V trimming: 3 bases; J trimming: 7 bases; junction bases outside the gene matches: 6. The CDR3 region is CASSSGQGVEQPQHF. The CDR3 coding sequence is TGTGCCAGCAGCTCGGGACAGGGGGTAGAGCAGCCCCAGCATTTT.

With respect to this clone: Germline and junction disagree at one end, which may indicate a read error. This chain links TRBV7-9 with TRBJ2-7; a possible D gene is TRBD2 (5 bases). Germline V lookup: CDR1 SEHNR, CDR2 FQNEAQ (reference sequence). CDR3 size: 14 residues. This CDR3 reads CASSLTRGGKCKGF. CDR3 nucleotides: TGTGCCAGCAGCTTAACTCGGGGTGGCAAATGTAAAGGCTTC.

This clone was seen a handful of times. The CDR3 DNA is TGTGCCAGCTCATCGACTCTTCAAGAGACCCAGTACTTC. Protein: CASSSTLQETQYF. This chain uses TRBV18 with TRBJ2-5, with D hard to call. This CDR3 contains 13 residues. Deletions cut 5 bases from V and 2 bases from J, with 9 bases between. From germline, CDR1 is KGHSH and CDR2 LQKENI. Supplemented by reference TRBV18 and TRBJ2-5, the full variable domain reads NAGVMQNPRHLVRRRGQEARLRCSPMKGHSHVYWYRQLPEEGLKFMVYLQKENIIDESGMPKERFSAEFPKEGPSILRIQQVVRGDSAAYFCASSSTLQETQYFGPGTRLLVL.

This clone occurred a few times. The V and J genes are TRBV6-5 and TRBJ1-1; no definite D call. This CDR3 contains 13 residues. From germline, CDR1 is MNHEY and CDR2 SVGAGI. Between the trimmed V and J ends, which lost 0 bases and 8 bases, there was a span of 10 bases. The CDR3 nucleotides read TGTGCCAGCAGTTACTCTCTAGCCGTAGAAGCTTTCTTT. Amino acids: CASSYSLAVEAFF.

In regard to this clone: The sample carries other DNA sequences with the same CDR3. CDR3 loop: CASSPTSGQVETQYF. As DNA, the CDR3 is TGCGCCAGCAGTCCGACTAGCGGACAGGTGGAGACCCAGTACTTC. V and J are TRBV5-1 and TRBJ2-5, with 9 bases lining up with TRBD2. Germline CDR1 and CDR2: SGHRS and YFSETQ. V trimming: 5 bases; J trimming: 5 bases; junction bases outside the gene matches: 10. The CDR3 totals 15 residues.

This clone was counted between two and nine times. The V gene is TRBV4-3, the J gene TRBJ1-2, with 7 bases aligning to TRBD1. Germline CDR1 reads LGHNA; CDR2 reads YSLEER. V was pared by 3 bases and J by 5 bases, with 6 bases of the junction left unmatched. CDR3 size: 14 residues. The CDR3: CASSHYRGLYGYTF. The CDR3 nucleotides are TGCGCCAGCAGCCACTACAGGGGATTGTATGGCTACACCTTC.

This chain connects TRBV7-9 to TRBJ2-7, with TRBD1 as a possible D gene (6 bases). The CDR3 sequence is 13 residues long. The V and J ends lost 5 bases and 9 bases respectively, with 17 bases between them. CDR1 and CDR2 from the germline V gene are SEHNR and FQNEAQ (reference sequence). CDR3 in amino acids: CASSPGHPEAQYF. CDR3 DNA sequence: TGTGCCAGCAGCCCGGGACATCCGGAGGCGCAGTACTTC.

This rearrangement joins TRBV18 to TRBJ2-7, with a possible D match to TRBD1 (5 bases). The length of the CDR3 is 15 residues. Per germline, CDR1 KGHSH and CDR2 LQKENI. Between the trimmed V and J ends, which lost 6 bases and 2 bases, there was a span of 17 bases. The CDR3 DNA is TGTGCCAGCTCCCAAAACTACAGGAGAACCTACGAGCAGTACTTC. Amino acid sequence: CASSQNYRRTYEQYF.

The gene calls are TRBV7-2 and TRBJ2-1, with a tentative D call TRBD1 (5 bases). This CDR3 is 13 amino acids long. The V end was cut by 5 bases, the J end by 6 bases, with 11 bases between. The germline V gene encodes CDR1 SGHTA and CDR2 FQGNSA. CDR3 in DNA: TGTGCCAGCAGCCCCAGGGTATTCAATGAGCAGTTCTTC. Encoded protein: CASSPRVFNEQFF.

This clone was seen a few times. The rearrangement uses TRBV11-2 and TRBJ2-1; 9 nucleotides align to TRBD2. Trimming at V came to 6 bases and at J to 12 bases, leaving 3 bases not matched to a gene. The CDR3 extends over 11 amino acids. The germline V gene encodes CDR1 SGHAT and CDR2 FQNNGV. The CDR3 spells CASRRLAVQFF. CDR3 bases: TGTGCCAGCAGACGACTAGCGGTGCAGTTCTTC.

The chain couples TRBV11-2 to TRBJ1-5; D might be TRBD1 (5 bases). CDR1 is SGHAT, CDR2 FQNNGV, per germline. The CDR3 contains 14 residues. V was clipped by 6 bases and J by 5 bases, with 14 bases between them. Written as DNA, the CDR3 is TGTGCCAGCAGTACCGGGACGGGGGATCAGCCCCAGCATTTT. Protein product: CASSTGTGDQPQHF.

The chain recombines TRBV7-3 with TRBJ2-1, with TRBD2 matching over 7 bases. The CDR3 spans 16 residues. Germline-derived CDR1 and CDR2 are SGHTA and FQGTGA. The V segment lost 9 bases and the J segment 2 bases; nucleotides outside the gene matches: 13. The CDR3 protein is CAREPERGSTYNEQFF. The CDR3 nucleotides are TGTGCCAGAGAACCGGAGCGGGGTTCAACCTACAATGAGCAGTTCTTC.

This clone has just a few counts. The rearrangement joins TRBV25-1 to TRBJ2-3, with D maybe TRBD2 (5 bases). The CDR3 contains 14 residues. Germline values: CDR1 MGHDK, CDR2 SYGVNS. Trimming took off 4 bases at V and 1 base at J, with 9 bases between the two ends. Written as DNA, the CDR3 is TGTGCCAGCAGTGGGGCCGGGGGCACAGATACGCAGTATTTT. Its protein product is CASSGAGGTDTQYF.

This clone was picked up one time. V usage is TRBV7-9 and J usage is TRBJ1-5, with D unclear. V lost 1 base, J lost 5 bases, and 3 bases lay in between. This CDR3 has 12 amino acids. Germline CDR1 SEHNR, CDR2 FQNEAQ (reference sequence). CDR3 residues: CASSLVDQPQHF. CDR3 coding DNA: TGTGCCAGCAGCTTAGTCGATCAGCCCCAGCATTTT.

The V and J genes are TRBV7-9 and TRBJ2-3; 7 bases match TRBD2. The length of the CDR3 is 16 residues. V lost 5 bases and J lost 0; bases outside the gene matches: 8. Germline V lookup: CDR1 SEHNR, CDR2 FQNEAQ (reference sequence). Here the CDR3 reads CASSRSGAGSTDTQYF. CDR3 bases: TGTGCCAGCAGCCGCAGCGGGGCCGGGAGCACAGATACGCAGTATTTT.

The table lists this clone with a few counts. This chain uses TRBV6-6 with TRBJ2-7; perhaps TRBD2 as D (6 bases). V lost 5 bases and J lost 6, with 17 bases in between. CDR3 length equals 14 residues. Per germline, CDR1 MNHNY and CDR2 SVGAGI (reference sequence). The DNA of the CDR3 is TGTGCCAGCAGTCGCCGGGGGATCGAGGGCGAGCAGTACTTC. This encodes CASSRRGIEGEQYF.

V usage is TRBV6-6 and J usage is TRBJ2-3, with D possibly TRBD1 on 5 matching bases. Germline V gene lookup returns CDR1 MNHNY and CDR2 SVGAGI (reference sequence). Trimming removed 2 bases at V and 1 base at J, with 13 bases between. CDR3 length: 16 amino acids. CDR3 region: CASSYPVPRGTDTQYF. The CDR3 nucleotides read TGTGCCAGCAGTTACCCCGTCCCCAGGGGCACAGATACGCAGTATTTT.

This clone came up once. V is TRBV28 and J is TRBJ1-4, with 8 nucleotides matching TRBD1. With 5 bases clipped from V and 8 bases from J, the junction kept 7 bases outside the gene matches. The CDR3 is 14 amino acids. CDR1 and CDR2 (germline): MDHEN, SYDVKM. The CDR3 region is CASSLPTGEEKLFF. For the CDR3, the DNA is TGTGCCAGCAGTCTACCGACAGGGGAGGAAAAACTGTTTTTT.

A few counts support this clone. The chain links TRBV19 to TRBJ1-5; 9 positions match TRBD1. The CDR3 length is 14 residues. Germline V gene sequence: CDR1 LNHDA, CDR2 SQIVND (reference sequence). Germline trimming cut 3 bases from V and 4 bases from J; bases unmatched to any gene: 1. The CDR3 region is CASSMTGGNQPQHF. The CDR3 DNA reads TGTGCCAGTAGTATGACAGGGGGAAATCAGCCCCAGCATTTT.